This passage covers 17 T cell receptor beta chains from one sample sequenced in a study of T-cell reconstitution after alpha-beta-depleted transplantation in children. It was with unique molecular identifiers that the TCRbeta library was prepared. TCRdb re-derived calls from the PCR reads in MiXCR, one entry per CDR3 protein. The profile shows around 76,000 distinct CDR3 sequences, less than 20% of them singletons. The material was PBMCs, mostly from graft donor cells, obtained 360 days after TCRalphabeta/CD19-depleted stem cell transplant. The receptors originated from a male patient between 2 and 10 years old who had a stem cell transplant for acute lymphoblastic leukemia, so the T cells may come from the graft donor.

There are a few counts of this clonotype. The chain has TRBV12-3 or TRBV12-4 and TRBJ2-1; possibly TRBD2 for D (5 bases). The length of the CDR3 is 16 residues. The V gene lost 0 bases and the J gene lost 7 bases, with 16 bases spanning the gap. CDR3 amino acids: CASSLAIRGWENEQFF. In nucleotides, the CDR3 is TGTGCCAGCAGTTTAGCGATACGCGGGTGGGAGAATGAGCAGTTCTTC.

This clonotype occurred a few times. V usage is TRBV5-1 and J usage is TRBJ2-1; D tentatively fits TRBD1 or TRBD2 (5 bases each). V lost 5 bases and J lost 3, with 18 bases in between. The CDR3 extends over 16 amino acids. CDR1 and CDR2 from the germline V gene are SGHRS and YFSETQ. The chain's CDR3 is CASSPPRGSYYNEQFF. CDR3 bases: TGCGCCAGCAGTCCACCGAGGGGATCGTACTACAATGAGCAGTTCTTC.

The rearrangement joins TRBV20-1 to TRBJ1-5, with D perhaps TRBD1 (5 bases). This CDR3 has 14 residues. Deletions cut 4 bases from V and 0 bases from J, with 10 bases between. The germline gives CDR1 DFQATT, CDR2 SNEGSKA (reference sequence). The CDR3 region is CSATTAFSNQPQHF. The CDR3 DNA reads TGCAGTGCTACGACAGCTTTTAGCAATCAGCCCCAGCATTTT.

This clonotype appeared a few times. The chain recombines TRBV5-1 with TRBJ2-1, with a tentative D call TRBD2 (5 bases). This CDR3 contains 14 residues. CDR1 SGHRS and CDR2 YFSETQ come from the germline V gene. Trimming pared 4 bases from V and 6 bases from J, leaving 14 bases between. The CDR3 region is CASSTLSAGNEQFF. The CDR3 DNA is TGCGCCAGCAGCACATTAAGCGCGGGCAATGAGCAGTTCTTC.

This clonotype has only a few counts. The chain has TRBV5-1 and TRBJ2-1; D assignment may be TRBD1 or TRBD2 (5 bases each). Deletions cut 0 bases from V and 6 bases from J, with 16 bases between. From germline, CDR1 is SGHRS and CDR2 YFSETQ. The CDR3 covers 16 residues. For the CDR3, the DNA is TGCGCCAGCAGCTTGGTCGGGATATGGGGGAGCAATGAGCAGTTCTTC. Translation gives CASSLVGIWGSNEQFF.

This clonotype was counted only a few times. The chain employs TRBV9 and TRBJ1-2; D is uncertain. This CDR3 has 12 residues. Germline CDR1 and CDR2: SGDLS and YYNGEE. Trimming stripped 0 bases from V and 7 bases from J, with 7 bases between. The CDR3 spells CASSVGRVGYTF. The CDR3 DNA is TGTGCCAGCAGCGTAGGAAGGGTTGGCTACACCTTC.

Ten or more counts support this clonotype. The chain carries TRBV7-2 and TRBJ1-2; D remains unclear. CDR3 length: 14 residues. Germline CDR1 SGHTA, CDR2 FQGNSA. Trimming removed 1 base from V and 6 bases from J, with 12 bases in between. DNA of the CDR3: TGTGCCAGCAGCTTAGTTCTCATTTCGGATGGCTACACCTTC. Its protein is CASSLVLISDGYTF.

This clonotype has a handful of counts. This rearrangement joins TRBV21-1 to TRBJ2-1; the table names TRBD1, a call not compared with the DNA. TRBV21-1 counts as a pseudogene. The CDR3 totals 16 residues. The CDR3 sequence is CASSKWDKSSYNEQFF. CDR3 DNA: TGTGCCAGCAGCAAATGGGACAAAAGCTCCTACAATGAGCAGTTCTTC.

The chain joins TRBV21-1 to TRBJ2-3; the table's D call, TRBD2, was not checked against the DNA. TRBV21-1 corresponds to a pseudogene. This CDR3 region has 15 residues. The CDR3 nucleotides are TGTGCCAGCAGCAAAGAGCGGGAGTGGTCAGATACGCAGTATTTT. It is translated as CASSKEREWSDTQYF.

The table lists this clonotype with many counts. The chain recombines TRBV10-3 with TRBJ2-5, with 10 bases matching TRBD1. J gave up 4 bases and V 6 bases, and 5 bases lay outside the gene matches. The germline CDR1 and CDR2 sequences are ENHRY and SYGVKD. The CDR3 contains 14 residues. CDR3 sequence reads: CAISTDRGRETQYF. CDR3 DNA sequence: TGTGCCATCAGCACCGACAGGGGGCGAGAGACCCAGTACTTC.

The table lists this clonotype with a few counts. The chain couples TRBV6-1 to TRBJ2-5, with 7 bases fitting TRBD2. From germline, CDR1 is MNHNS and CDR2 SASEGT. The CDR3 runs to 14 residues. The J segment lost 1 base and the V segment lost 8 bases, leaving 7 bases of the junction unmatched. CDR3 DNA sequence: TGTGCCAGCGCTAGCGGCCCGACCCAAGAGACCCAGTACTTC. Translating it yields CASASGPTQETQYF.

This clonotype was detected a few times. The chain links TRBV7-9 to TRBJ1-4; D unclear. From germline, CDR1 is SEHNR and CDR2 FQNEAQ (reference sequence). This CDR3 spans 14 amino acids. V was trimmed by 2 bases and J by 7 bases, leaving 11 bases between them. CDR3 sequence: CASSLSSLGEKLFF. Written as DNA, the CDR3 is TGTGCCAGCAGCTTAAGTTCTTTGGGTGAAAAACTGTTTTTT.

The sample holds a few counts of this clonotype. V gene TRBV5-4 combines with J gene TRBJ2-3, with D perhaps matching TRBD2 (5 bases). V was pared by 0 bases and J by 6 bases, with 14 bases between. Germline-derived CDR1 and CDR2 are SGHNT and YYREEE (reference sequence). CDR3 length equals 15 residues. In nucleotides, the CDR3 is TGTGCCAGCAGCTTGGATCGCAAGCGAGGGGATACGCAGTATTTT. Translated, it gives CASSLDRKRGDTQYF.

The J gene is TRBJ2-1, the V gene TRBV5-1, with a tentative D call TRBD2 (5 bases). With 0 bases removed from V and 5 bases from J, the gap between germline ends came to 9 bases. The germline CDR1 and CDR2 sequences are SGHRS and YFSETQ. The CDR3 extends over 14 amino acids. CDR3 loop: CASSLGWENNEQFF. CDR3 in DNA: TGCGCCAGCAGCTTGGGGTGGGAGAACAATGAGCAGTTCTTC.

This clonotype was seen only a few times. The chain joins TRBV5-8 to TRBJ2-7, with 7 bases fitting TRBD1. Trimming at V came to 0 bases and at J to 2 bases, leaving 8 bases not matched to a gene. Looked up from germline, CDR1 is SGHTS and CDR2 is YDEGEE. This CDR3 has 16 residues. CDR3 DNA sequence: TGTGCCAGCAGCTTGGAATCCGCAGGGGGAACCTACGAGCAGTACTTC. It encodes CASSLESAGGTYEQYF. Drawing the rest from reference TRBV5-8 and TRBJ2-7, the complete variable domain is EAGVTQSPTHLIKTRGQQATLRCSPISGHTSVYWYQQALGLGLQFLLWYDEGEERNRGNFPPRFSGRQFPNYSSELNVNALELEDSALYLCASSLESAGGTYEQYFGPGTRLTVT.

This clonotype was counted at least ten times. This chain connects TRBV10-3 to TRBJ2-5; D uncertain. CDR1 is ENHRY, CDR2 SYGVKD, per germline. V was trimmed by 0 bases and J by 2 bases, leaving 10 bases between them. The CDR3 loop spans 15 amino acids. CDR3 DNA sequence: TGTGCCATCAGTGAGTCACCGGCAGATCAAGAGACCCAGTACTTC. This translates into CAISESPADQETQYF.

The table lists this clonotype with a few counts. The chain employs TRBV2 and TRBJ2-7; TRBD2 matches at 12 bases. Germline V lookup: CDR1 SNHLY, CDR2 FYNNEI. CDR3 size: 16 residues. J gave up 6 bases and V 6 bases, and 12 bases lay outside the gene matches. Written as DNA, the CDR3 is TGTGCCAGCAGGGGATGGACTAGCGGGAAATGGTCCGAGCAGTACTTC. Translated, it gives CASRGWTSGKWSEQYF. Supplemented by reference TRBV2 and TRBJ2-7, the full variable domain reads EPEVTQTPSHQVTQMGQEVILRCVPISNHLYFYWYRQILGQKVEFLVSFYNNEISEKSEIFDDQFSVERPDGSNFTLKIRSTKLEDSAMYFCASRGWTSGKWSEQYFGPGTRLTVT.